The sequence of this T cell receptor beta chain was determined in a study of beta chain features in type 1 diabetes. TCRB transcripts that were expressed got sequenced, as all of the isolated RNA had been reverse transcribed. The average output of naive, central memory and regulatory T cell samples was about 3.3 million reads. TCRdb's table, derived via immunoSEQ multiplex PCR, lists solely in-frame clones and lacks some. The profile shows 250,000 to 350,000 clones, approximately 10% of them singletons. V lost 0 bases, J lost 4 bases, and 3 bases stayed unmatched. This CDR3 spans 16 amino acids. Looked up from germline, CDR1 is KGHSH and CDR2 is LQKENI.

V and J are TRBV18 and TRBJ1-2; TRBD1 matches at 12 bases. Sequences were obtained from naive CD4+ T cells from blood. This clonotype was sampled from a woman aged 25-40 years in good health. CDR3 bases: TGTGCCAGCTCACCACCGGGACAGGGGGCGGCCTATGGCTACACCTTC. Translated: CASSPPGQGAAYGYTF.